This TCR beta chain appears in the sequencing data of a study of T cell responses to AZD1222 COVID-19 vaccine. In the case of this clone: Its antigen remains unknown.

The repertoire was sequenced with immunoSEQ multiplex PCR; TCRdb's copy has only in-frame clones and lacks some. The table lists fewer than 110,000 clones, 75% to 90% of them singletons. Germline V gene data show CDR1 as MNHEY and CDR2 as SMNVEV (reference sequence). There are 15 residues in the CDR3. Losses at the gene ends were 6 bases for V and 8 bases for J; bases not matched to a gene: 9. General study points: White British ancestry dominated among donors, who included more females, and clonal diversity was possibly underestimated. It was only a handful of AZD1222 recipients who were seropositive at baseline.

The TCR was taken from an adult in good health. The J gene is TRBJ2-1, the V gene TRBV27; 11 positions agree with TRBD1. The sequencing here drew on peripheral blood, taken on day 0 of AZD1222 vaccination. CDR3 sequence: CASRTGQGVVDEQFF. The CDR3 DNA is TGTGCCAGCAGAACGGGACAGGGGGTAGTCGATGAGCAGTTCTTC.